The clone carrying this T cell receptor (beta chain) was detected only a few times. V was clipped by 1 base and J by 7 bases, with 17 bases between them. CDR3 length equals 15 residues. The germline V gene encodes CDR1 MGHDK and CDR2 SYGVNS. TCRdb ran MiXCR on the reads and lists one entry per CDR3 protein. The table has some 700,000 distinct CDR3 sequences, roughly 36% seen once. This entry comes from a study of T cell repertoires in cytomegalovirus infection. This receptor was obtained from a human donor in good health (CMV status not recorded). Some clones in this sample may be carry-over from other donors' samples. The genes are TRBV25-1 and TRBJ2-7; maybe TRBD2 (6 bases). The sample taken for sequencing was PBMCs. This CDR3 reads CASSEWGGVMREQYF. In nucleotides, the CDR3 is TGTGCCAGCAGTGAATGGGGCGGGGTTATGCGGGAGCAGTACTTC.